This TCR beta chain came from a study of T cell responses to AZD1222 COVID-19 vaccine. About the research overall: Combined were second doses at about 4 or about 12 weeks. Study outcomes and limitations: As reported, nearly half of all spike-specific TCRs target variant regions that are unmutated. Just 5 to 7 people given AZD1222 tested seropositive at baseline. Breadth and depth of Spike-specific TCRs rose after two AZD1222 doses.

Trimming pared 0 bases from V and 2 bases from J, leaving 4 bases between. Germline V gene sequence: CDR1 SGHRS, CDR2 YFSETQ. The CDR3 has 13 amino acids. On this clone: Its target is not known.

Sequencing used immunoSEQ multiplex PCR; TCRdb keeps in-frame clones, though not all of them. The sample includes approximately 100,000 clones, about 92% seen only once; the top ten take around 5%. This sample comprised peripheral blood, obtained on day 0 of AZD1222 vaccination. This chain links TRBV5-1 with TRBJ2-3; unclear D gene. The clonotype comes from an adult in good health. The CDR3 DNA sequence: TGCGCCAGCAGCTTGGACTTCACAGATACGCAGTATTTT. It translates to CASSLDFTDTQYF.